A single sample is the source of the 15 T cell receptor beta chains below, sequenced in a study of blood T cell repertoires in COVID-19. Here immunoSEQ multiplex PCR was the method, and the copy in TCRdb shows in-frame clones only, minus some. The sample carries 130,000 or so clones, 65% to 85% recorded once. Sequencing used peripheral blood. All receptors derive from an elderly woman with acute or convalescent COVID-19.

The V and J genes are TRBV7-2 and TRBJ2-1, with 12 bases aligning to TRBD2. V was clipped by 5 bases and J by 2 bases; unmatched bases: 4. Germline V gives CDR1 SGHTA, CDR2 FQGNSA. This CDR3 has 16 residues. The CDR3 DNA reads as TGTGCCAGCAGCCCTAGCGGGGGGGCAACCTACAATGAGCAGTTCTTC. This encodes CASSPSGGATYNEQFF.

The chain couples TRBV4-3 to TRBJ2-2, with D tentatively TRBD1 (6 bases). From germline, CDR1 is LGHNA and CDR2 YSLEER. Trimming shortened V by 0 bases and J by 2 bases, and 10 bases separated the two germline ends. The CDR3 has 16 residues. The CDR3 nucleotides read TGCGCCAGCAGCCAAGATTTGGGGGCCAACACCGGGGAGCTGTTTTTT. As protein: CASSQDLGANTGELFF.

This chain joins TRBV6-5 and TRBJ2-3, with D maybe TRBD2 (6 bases). This CDR3 comprises 14 residues. V shed 4 bases and J shed 5 bases, with 13 bases lying between them. The germline V gene encodes CDR1 MNHEY and CDR2 SVGAGI. DNA for the CDR3: TGTGCCAGCAGTTCGAGACTAGTGAGAGATACGCAGTATTTT. This gives the protein CASSSRLVRDTQYF.

This chain joins TRBV6-1 and TRBJ1-2; TRBD1 agrees at 10 bases. Looked up from germline, CDR1 is MNHNS and CDR2 is SASEGT. The CDR3 contains 15 residues. Losses at the gene ends were 1 base for V and 4 bases for J; bases not matched to a gene: 3. For the CDR3, the DNA is TGTGCCAGCAGTGAAGGACAGGGGGCAATCTATGGCTACACCTTC. Its translation: CASSEGQGAIYGYTF.

V gene TRBV7-2 combines with J gene TRBJ2-3; the match to TRBD1 covers 7 bases. The junction had 1 base not matched to a gene; V was cut back by 0 bases and J by 1 base. Germline V gene sequence: CDR1 SGHTA, CDR2 FQGNSA. This CDR3 contains 15 residues. CDR3 nucleotide sequence: TGTGCCAGCAGCTTAGCTACAGGGGGCACAGATACGCAGTATTTT. Protein product: CASSLATGGTDTQYF. Full variable domain (remainder filled in from reference TRBV7-2 and TRBJ2-3): GAGVSQSPSNKVTEKGKDVELRCDPISGHTALYWYRQSLGQGLEFLIYFQGNSAPDKSGLPSDRFSAERTGGSVSTLTIQRTQQEDSAVYLCASSLATGGTDTQYFGPGTRLTVL.

A single count supports this clone. This sequence joins TRBV7-8 and TRBJ1-5; 8 nucleotides line up with TRBD1. Germline trimming cut 3 bases from V and 4 bases from J; bases unmatched to any gene: 14. The germline gives CDR1 SGHVS, CDR2 FQNEAQ. This CDR3 region has 18 residues. The CDR3, as DNA: TGTGCCAGCAGCTTCCTAGTCGACAGGGGCGAGGGAAATCAGCCCCAGCATTTT. It specifies CASSFLVDRGEGNQPQHF.

This clone was recorded once. The genes are TRBV5-4 and TRBJ2-3, with 9 positions matching TRBD2. Germline lookup yields CDR1 SGHNT and CDR2 YYREEE (reference sequence). This CDR3 region has 16 residues. J was trimmed by 0 bases and V by 4 bases; bases with no gene match: 6. DNA for the CDR3: TGTGCCAGCAGCCCCGGGACTAGCCCTAGCACAGATACGCAGTATTTT. As protein: CASSPGTSPSTDTQYF.

V usage is TRBV20-1 and J usage is TRBJ1-2; D gene ambiguous. V gave up 3 bases and J gave up 4 bases, with 9 bases separating them. This CDR3 has 12 residues. CDR1 and CDR2 (germline): DFQATT, SNEGSKA (reference sequence). CDR3 DNA: TGCAGTGCTAGTTTCCAGTCCTATGGCTACACCTTC. This sequence encodes CSASFQSYGYTF.

The sample holds one count of this clone. This chain links TRBV5-6 with TRBJ2-5, with TRBD1 matching 7 bases. The CDR3 is made up of 14 amino acids. From germline, CDR1 is SGHDT and CDR2 YYEEEE. V lost 3 bases, J lost 5 bases, and 7 bases stayed unmatched. CDR3 loop: CASSWYRGRETQYF. CDR3 DNA sequence: TGTGCCAGCAGCTGGTACAGGGGTCGGGAGACCCAGTACTTC.

This chain connects TRBV10-3 to TRBJ1-4; 7 bases agree with TRBD1. Germline values: CDR1 ENHRY, CDR2 SYGVKD. After removal of 4 bases from V and 5 bases from J, the junction contained 7 bases not matched to a gene. The CDR3 has 15 residues. CDR3 in DNA: TGTGCCATCAGTGGGGGACAGCAACTAAATGAAAAACTGTTTTTT. It specifies CAISGGQQLNEKLFF.

This rearrangement joins TRBV6-5 to TRBJ1-6; perhaps TRBD1 as D (5 bases). Germline CDR1 and CDR2: MNHEY and SVGAGI. The CDR3 is made up of 15 amino acids. Trimming removed 0 bases at V and 14 bases at J, with 17 bases between. The CDR3 reads CASSYSMGPLLTLHF. The DNA for the CDR3 is TGTGCCAGCAGTTACTCGATGGGGCCGCTTCTAACCCTCCACTTT.

This chain joins TRBV18 and TRBJ2-2; TRBD2 matches at 7 bases. The CDR3 runs to 16 residues. Germline CDR1 reads KGHSH; CDR2 reads LQKENI. V lost 2 bases and J lost 4; bases outside the gene matches: 7. CDR3 DNA sequence: TGTGCCAGCTCACCAGCCGCTCTAGCGGCCACCGGGGAGCTGTTTTTT. It translates to CASSPAALAATGELFF.

The table lists this clone with a count of one. V and J are TRBV4-3 and TRBJ2-2; 8 positions agree with TRBD1. This CDR3 comprises 18 residues. The junction had 8 bases not matched to a gene; V was cut back by 0 bases and J by 2 bases. CDR1 is LGHNA, CDR2 YSLEER, per germline. This CDR3 reads CASSQEITGTGNTGELFF. Here the CDR3 DNA reads TGCGCCAGCAGCCAAGAGATAACCGGGACAGGCAACACCGGGGAGCTGTTTTTT.

The rearrangement joins TRBV19 to TRBJ2-5, with a weak D call TRBD1 (5 bases). Germline CDR1 reads LNHDA; CDR2 reads SQIVND (reference sequence). The CDR3 has 13 amino acids. V was trimmed by 6 bases and J by 5 bases, leaving 13 bases between them. CDR3 loop: CASSTTGLETQYF. The CDR3 DNA follows: TGTGCCAGTAGCACCACAGGATTGGAGACCCAGTACTTC.

The chain links TRBV19 to TRBJ1-1; 7 bases map to TRBD1. The CDR3 is 16 residues long. Trimming cost V 6 bases and J 4 bases; bases outside gene matches: 14. Germline CDR1 LNHDA, CDR2 SQIVND (reference sequence). The DNA of the CDR3 is TGTGCCAGTAGAAGGACAGGATCTCCCCTTAGCACTGAAGCTTTCTTT. Translating it yields CASRRTGSPLSTEAFF. Full variable domain (rest looked up from reference TRBV19 and TRBJ1-1): DGGITQSPKYLFRKEGQNVTLSCEQNLNHDAMYWYRQDPGQGLRLIYYSQIVNDFQKGDIAEGYSVSREKKESFPLTVTSAQKNPTAFYLCASRRTGSPLSTEAFFGQGTRLTVV.